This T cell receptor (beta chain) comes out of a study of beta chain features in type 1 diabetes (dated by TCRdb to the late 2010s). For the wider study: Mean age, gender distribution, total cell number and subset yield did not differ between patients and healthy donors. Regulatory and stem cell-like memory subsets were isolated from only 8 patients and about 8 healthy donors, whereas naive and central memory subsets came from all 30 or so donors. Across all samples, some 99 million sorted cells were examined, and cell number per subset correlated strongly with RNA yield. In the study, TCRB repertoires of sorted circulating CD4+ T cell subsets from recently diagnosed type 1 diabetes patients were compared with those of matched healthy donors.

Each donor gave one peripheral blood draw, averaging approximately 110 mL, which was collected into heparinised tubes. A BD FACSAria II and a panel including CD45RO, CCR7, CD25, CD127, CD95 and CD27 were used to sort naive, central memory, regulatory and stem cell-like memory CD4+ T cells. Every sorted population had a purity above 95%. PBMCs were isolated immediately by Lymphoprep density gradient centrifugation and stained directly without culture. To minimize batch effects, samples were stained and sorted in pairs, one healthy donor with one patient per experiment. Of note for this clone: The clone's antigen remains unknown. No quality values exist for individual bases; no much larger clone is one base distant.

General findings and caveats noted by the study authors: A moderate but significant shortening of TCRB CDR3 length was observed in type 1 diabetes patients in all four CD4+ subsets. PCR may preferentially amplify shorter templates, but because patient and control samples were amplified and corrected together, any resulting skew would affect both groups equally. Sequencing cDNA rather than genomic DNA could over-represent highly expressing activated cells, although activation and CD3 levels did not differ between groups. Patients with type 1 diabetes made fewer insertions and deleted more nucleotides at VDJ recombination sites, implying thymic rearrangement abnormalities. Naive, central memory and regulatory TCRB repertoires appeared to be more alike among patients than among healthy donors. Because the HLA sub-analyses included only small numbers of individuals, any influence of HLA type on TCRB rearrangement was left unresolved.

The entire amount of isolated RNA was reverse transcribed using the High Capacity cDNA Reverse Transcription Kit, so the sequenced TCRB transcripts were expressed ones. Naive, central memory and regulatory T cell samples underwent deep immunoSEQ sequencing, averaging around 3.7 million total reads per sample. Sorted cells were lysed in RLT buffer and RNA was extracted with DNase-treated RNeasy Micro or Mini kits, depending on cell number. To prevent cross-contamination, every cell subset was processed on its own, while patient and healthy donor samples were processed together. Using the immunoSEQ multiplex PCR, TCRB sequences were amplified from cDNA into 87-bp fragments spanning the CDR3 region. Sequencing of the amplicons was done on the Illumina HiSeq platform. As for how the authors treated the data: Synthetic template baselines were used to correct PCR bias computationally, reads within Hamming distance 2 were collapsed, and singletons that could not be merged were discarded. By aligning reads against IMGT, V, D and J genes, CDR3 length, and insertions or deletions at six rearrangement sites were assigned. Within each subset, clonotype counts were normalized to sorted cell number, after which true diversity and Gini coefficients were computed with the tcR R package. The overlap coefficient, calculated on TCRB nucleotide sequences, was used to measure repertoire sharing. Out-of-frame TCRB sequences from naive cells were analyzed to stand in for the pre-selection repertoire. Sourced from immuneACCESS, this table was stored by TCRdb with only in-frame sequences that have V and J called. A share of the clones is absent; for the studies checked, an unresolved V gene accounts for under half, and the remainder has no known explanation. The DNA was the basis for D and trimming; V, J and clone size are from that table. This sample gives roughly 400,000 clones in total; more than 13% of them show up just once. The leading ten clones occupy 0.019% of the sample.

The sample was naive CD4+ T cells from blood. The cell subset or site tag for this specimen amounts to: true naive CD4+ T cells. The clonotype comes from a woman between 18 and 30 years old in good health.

The CDR3 region: CASSMGTSGSDTQYF. The bases are TGTGCCAGCAGCATGGGGACTAGCGGGAGTGATACGCAGTATTTT. The chain employs TRBV9 and TRBJ2-3; 14 of the junction bases match TRBD2. The CDR3 runs 15 amino acids, cysteine and phenylalanine included. The entry retains the CDR3 DNA only, 45 bases that are in frame from base 1. Germline trimming: 4 bases from V, 6 bases from J; junction bases outside gene matches: 4. CDR1 SGDLS and CDR2 YYNGEE were looked up in the germline V gene.